These T cell receptor beta chains were read from a single sample in a study of Ad26.COV2.S vaccination and SARS-CoV-2 variants. Here immunoSEQ multiplex PCR was the method, and the copy in TCRdb shows in-frame clones only, minus some. The sample holds some 400,000 clones, around 91% seen once. Source: peripheral blood, taken in a trial of Ad26.COV2.S vaccine versus placebo. These receptors were collected from a person between 18 and 60 years old who received the Ad26.COV2.S COVID-19 vaccine or a placebo. CDR3s include the opening cysteine and the closing phenylalanine or tryptophan. D genes are given only for firm matches. Rows may omit the clone size; those that give it use once, few, many or a size class.

TRBV5-1	TRBJ2-5	TRBD1	once	CASSPGTGEETQYF	TGCGCCAGCAGCCCTGGGACAGGGGAAGAGACCCAGTACTTC
TRBV4-1	TRBJ1-1	NA	NA	CASSQAGTDTLF	TGCGCCAGCAGCCAGGCAGGGACCGATACCTTATTT
TRBV12-3/TRBV12-4	TRBJ2-5	NA	NA	CASSQGGLETQYF	TGTGCCAGCAGTCAGGGTGGATTAGAGACCCAGTACTTC
TRBV6-5	TRBJ2-6	NA	NA	CASLAGANVLTF	TGTGCCAGCCTCGCGGGGGCCAACGTCCTGACTTTC
TRBV24-1	TRBJ2-7	TRBD1	NA	CATSEHPGTGNYEQYF	TGTGCCACCAGTGAGCACCCCGGGACAGGCAACTACGAGCAGTACTTC
TRBV18	TRBJ2-2	NA	NA	CASSSGPGNTGELFF	TGTGCCAGCTCATCAGGGCCAGGCAACACCGGGGAGCTGTTTTTT
TRBV28	TRBJ2-5	TRBD2	NA	CASSSGTRETQYF	TGTGCCAGCAGTTCCGGGACTAGAGAGACCCAGTACTTC
TRBV9	TRBJ2-1	TRBD2	NA	CASSAYLVSGRSDNEQFF	TGTGCCAGCAGCGCCTACCTCGTGAGCGGGAGGTCTGACAATGAGCAGTTCTTC
TRBV6-4	TRBJ2-3	TRBD2	NA	CASSDQASGSTDTQYF	TGTGCCAGCAGTGACCAGGCTAGCGGGAGCACAGATACGCAGTATTTT
TRBV9	TRBJ1-2	TRBD1	NA	CASFRSGTGSGYTF	TGTGCCAGCTTCCGTTCCGGGACAGGGAGTGGCTACACCTTC
TRBV11-3	TRBJ1-1	TRBD1	NA	CASSLAQGATEAFF	TGTGCCAGCAGCTTAGCCCAGGGGGCCACTGAAGCTTTCTTT
TRBV7-8	TRBJ1-1	NA	many	CASSLVRNRNLNTEAFF	TGTGCCAGCAGCTTAGTACGGAACCGAAACCTGAACACTGAAGCTTTCTTT
TRBV5-6	TRBJ2-2	TRBD2	NA	CASSYGLAGYTGELFF	TGTGCCAGCAGCTACGGACTAGCGGGTTACACCGGGGAGCTGTTTTTT
TRBV30	TRBJ2-6	NA	NA	CAWRQANVLTF	TGTGCCTGGAGACAGGCCAACGTCCTGACTTTC
TRBV11-1	TRBJ1-2	TRBD1	once	CASSSSGTGDGYTF	TGTGCCAGCAGCTCCTCCGGGACAGGGGACGGCTACACCTTC
TRBV5-4	TRBJ1-2	NA	NA	CASSIRGRDGYTF	TGTGCCAGCAGTATAAGAGGGCGGGATGGCTACACCTTC
TRBV5-1	TRBJ2-2	TRBD1	NA	CASSLRTGNDGELFF	TGCGCCAGCAGCTTACGGACAGGGAATGACGGGGAGCTGTTTTTT
TRBV5-1	TRBJ1-1	NA	NA	CASSLAGEAEAFF	TGCGCCAGCAGCTTGGCAGGGGAGGCTGAAGCTTTCTTT
TRBV4-1	TRBJ1-1	NA	NA	CASSRGQRNTEAFF	TGCGCCAGCAGCCGAGGACAGAGGAACACTGAAGCTTTCTTT
TRBV7-9	TRBJ2-3	NA	NA	CASSLPGGARTDTQYF	TGTGCCAGCAGCTTACCTGGGGGGGCGCGAACAGATACGCAGTATTTT
TRBV19	TRBJ2-1	NA	NA	CASRRQVYPNEQFF	TGTGCCAGTCGACGACAGGTTTATCCCAATGAGCAGTTCTTC
TRBV28	TRBJ1-1	NA	NA	CASSAPGWNTEAFF	TGTGCCAGCAGCGCTCCAGGGTGGAACACTGAAGCTTTCTTT
TRBV30	TRBJ1-2	TRBD1	few	CAWSVRQGDGYTF	TGTGCCTGGAGTGTCCGACAGGGTGATGGCTACACCTTC
TRBV6-5	TRBJ2-3	NA	once	CASRKSSYSTDTQYF	TGTGCCAGCAGGAAATCTAGCTACAGCACAGATACGCAGTATTTT
TRBV28	TRBJ1-6	NA	NA	CASYGGRNSPLHF	TGTGCCAGTTACGGGGGGCGAAATTCACCCCTCCACTTT
TRBV28	TRBJ1-1	NA	NA	CASSLVRLNTEAFF	TGTGCCAGCAGTTTAGTCCGACTTAACACTGAAGCTTTCTTT
TRBV24-1	TRBJ1-1	NA	NA	CATSGWGEAFF	TGTGCCACCAGTGGCTGGGGAGAAGCTTTCTTT
TRBV20-1	TRBJ2-5	NA	NA	CSKGVLGTQYF	TGCAGTAAGGGTGTTTTAGGGACCCAGTACTTC
TRBV12-3/TRBV12-4	TRBJ2-1	NA	NA	CASSRDLYNEQFF	TGTGCCAGCAGCCGGGATCTCTACAATGAGCAGTTCTTC
TRBV7-3	TRBJ2-5	NA	NA	CASSFGSRSVLQETQYF	TGTGCCAGCAGCTTTGGCTCGAGGTCAGTGTTACAAGAGACCCAGTACTTC
TRBV5-6	TRBJ2-1	NA	NA	CASSFGGPDNNEQFF	TGTGCCAGCAGCTTCGGAGGGCCAGATAACAATGAGCAGTTCTTC
TRBV12-3/TRBV12-4	TRBJ2-5	NA	NA	CASSHDNQETQYF	TGTGCCAGCAGCCACGACAACCAAGAGACCCAGTACTTC
TRBV19	TRBJ2-7	NA	NA	CASSSRDPPYEQYF	TGTGCCAGTAGTTCCCGGGACCCCCCCTACGAGCAGTACTTC
TRBV28	TRBJ1-1	TRBD1	NA	CASSLTTNRGIAFF	TGTGCCAGCAGCCTTACGACTAACAGGGGAATAGCTTTCTTT
TRBV5-4	TRBJ1-4	NA	NA	CASSPTGQLNEKLFF	TGTGCCAGCAGCCCGACTGGACAGTTAAATGAAAAACTGTTTTTT
TRBV5-1	TRBJ1-2	NA	NA	CASSLAQPGGYGYTF	TGCGCCAGCAGCTTGGCACAGCCCGGCGGTTATGGCTACACCTTC
TRBV4-3	TRBJ2-7	TRBD2	NA	CASSQDLASGEYEQYF	TGCGCCAGCAGCCAAGATCTAGCTAGCGGAGAATACGAGCAGTACTTC
TRBV28	TRBJ2-7	NA	few	CAVQGSYEQYF	TGTGCCGTACAGGGCTCCTACGAGCAGTACTTC
TRBV15	TRBJ1-5	NA	NA	CATSRGQSNQPQHF	TGTGCCACCAGCAGAGGACAGAGCAATCAGCCCCAGCATTTT
TRBV19	TRBJ1-5	NA	NA	CASSIESGGQPQHF	TGTGCCAGTAGTATCGAGTCCGGGGGGCAGCCCCAGCATTTT
TRBV5-1	TRBJ2-7	TRBD2	NA	CASSPLAGEVGQYF	TGCGCCAGCAGCCCACTAGCGGGAGAGGTTGGGCAGTACTTC
TRBV7-8	TRBJ2-7	TRBD2	NA	CASSYSGSQNEQYF	TGTGCCAGCAGCTATAGCGGGAGTCAGAACGAGCAGTACTTC
TRBV7-2	TRBJ2-1	NA	NA	CASSSQGNEQFF	TGTGCCAGCAGCTCACAGGGAAATGAGCAGTTCTTC
TRBV27	TRBJ2-1	NA	NA	CASSLLGANEQFF	TGTGCCAGCAGTTTATTGGGCGCCAATGAGCAGTTCTTC
TRBV5-1	TRBJ2-7	NA	once	CASSVGPSSYEQYF	TGCGCCAGCAGCGTGGGCCCTAGCTCCTACGAGCAGTACTTC
TRBV5-8	TRBJ1-2	NA	NA	CASSLAAFLGGYTF	TGTGCCAGCAGCTTGGCAGCTTTCTTGGGCGGCTACACCTTC
TRBV6-5	TRBJ2-1	NA	NA	CASSYRPTRNEQFF	TGTGCCAGCAGTTACCGGCCAACCCGCAATGAGCAGTTCTTC
TRBV7-8	TRBJ1-2	NA	NA	CASSRPEVAYGYTF	TGTGCCAGCAGCCGCCCAGAGGTAGCGTATGGCTACACCTTC
TRBV30	TRBJ1-1	NA	once	CAWSMRPDDTEAFF	TGTGCCTGGAGTATGCGTCCCGATGACACTGAAGCTTTCTTT
TRBV28	TRBJ2-1	NA	once	CASVGTGTRNEQFF	TGTGCCTCTGTGGGGACAGGGACTAGAAATGAGCAGTTCTTC
TRBV28	TRBJ1-4	NA	once	CASSLSWGNEKLFF	TGTGCCAGCAGTTTATCGTGGGGGAATGAAAAACTGTTTTTT
TRBV7-9	TRBJ1-2	NA	NA	CASSRGGYYGYTF	TGTGCCAGCAGCCGAGGAGGGTACTATGGCTACACCTTC
TRBV18	TRBJ2-1	TRBD2	once	CASSPPTSGSPYNEQFF	TGTGCCAGCTCACCACCGACTAGCGGGAGCCCCTACAATGAGCAGTTCTTC
TRBV6-2/TRBV6-3	TRBJ2-1	NA	NA	CASSYSLPSSYNEQFF	TGTGCCAGCAGTTACTCGCTGCCGAGCTCCTACAATGAGCAGTTCTTC
TRBV3-1/TRBV3-2	TRBJ2-7	TRBD1	NA	CASSQDLLGQGASYEQYF	TGTGCCAGCAGCCAAGATCTACTGGGACAGGGAGCCTCCTACGAGCAGTACTTC
TRBV18	TRBJ1-1	TRBD1	NA	CASSRGGTGSMNTEAFF	TGTGCCAGCTCCCGGGGGGGGACAGGGTCGATGAACACTGAAGCTTTCTTT
TRBV19	TRBJ1-5	NA	NA	CASSRLDQPQHF	TGTGCCAGTAGTCGGTTGGATCAGCCCCAGCATTTT